These T cell receptor beta chains were read from a single sample in a study of blood T cell repertoires in COVID-19. The table came from immunoSEQ multiplex PCR; TCRdb's copy has only in-frame clones and leaves some out. The sample lists more than 200,000 clones; 87% were seen once. The specimen was PBMCs or T cells enriched from blood (not recorded which). The receptors come from a man aged 25-45 years who had recovered from COVID-19. Each CDR3 is given with its conserved first and last residue. D genes are given only for firm matches. The listing skips clone size in some rows; elsewhere it reads once, few, many or a size class.

clone_size: -; d_call: TRBD2; v_call: TRBV19; j_call: TRBJ2-1; cdr3_aa: CASSRTSGGYNEQFF; cdr3_nt: TGTGCCAGTAGCCGGACTAGCGGGGGGTACAATGAGCAGTTCTTC
clone_size: -; d_call: TRBD1; v_call: TRBV5-1; j_call: TRBJ1-2; cdr3_aa: CASSFGQGSYGYTF; cdr3_nt: TGCGCCAGCAGCTTTGGACAGGGCTCCTATGGCTACACCTTC
clone_size: -; d_call: -; v_call: TRBV2; j_call: TRBJ1-1; cdr3_aa: CASREPVSVSEAFF; cdr3_nt: TGTGCCAGCAGGGAACCGGTGTCGGTATCTGAAGCTTTCTTT
clone_size: -; d_call: TRBD1; v_call: TRBV19; j_call: TRBJ1-2; cdr3_aa: CASSTDRAKRYGYTF; cdr3_nt: TGTGCCAGTAGTACGGACAGGGCCAAGCGCTATGGCTACACCTTC
clone_size: -; d_call: TRBD2; v_call: TRBV5-4; j_call: TRBJ2-5; cdr3_aa: CASRPPSGRAETQYF; cdr3_nt: TGTGCCAGCAGGCCCCCTAGCGGGAGGGCGGAGACCCAGTACTTC
clone_size: -; d_call: TRBD1; v_call: TRBV5-1; j_call: TRBJ2-7; cdr3_aa: CASGLSGTGLSEQYF; cdr3_nt: TGCGCCAGCGGATTATCCGGGACAGGGTTGTCCGAGCAGTACTTC
clone_size: -; d_call: -; v_call: TRBV7-8; j_call: TRBJ1-1; cdr3_aa: CASSVRRGTEAFF; cdr3_nt: TGTGCCAGCAGCGTGCGCAGGGGCACTGAAGCTTTCTTT
clone_size: -; d_call: TRBD1; v_call: TRBV25-1; j_call: TRBJ2-3; cdr3_aa: CASSDWTGGLDTQYF; cdr3_nt: TGTGCCAGCAGTGACTGGACAGGGGGGTTAGATACGCAGTATTTT
clone_size: -; d_call: TRBD1; v_call: TRBV27; j_call: TRBJ1-1; cdr3_aa: CASSLGGGAMNTEAFF; cdr3_nt: TGTGCCAGCAGTTTAGGAGGGGGCGCGATGAACACTGAAGCTTTCTTT
clone_size: -; d_call: -; v_call: TRBV6-5; j_call: TRBJ2-1; cdr3_aa: CASSYRDTTYNEQFF; cdr3_nt: TGTGCCAGCAGTTATAGGGACACCACCTACAATGAGCAGTTCTTC
clone_size: -; d_call: TRBD1; v_call: TRBV29-1; j_call: TRBJ2-2; cdr3_aa: CSVYGRGRESTGELFF; cdr3_nt: TGCAGCGTTTATGGCAGGGGGCGCGAAAGCACCGGGGAGCTGTTTTTT
clone_size: -; d_call: -; v_call: TRBV11-1; j_call: TRBJ1-1; cdr3_aa: CASSFSEAGNTEAFF; cdr3_nt: TGTGCCAGCAGCTTTTCAGAAGCGGGTAACACTGAAGCTTTCTTT
clone_size: -; d_call: -; v_call: TRBV28; j_call: TRBJ1-1; cdr3_aa: CASSQPRVAEAFF; cdr3_nt: TGTGCCAGCAGTCAGCCCAGGGTCGCTGAAGCTTTCTTT
clone_size: -; d_call: TRBD1; v_call: TRBV19; j_call: TRBJ1-4; cdr3_aa: CASRSQGAGEEKLFF; cdr3_nt: TGTGCCAGTAGATCACAGGGGGCCGGAGAGGAAAAACTGTTTTTT
clone_size: -; d_call: TRBD1; v_call: TRBV28; j_call: TRBJ1-2; cdr3_aa: CASKRGQVAYGYTF; cdr3_nt: TGTGCCAGTAAACGGGGACAGGTGGCCTATGGCTACACCTTC
clone_size: -; d_call: -; v_call: TRBV28; j_call: TRBJ1-5; cdr3_aa: CAITGSGNQPQHF; cdr3_nt: TGTGCCATTACAGGTTCCGGCAATCAGCCCCAGCATTTT
clone_size: few; d_call: -; v_call: TRBV7-4; j_call: TRBJ1-5; cdr3_aa: CASSAAYGGGSNQPQHF; cdr3_nt: TGCGCCAGCAGCGCCGCATACGGGGGGGGGAGCAATCAGCCCCAGCATTTT
clone_size: few; d_call: -; v_call: TRBV27; j_call: TRBJ2-7; cdr3_aa: CASSIRAYEQYF; cdr3_nt: TGTGCCAGCAGTATCCGGGCCTACGAGCAGTACTTC
clone_size: -; d_call: -; v_call: TRBV5-1; j_call: TRBJ2-2; cdr3_aa: CASRGEGGELFF; cdr3_nt: TGCGCCAGCCGCGGCGAGGGCGGGGAGCTGTTTTTT
clone_size: -; d_call: -; v_call: TRBV5-4; j_call: TRBJ2-7; cdr3_aa: CASSFRSGDYEQYF; cdr3_nt: TGTGCCAGCAGCTTCCGGTCTGGTGATTACGAGCAGTACTTC
clone_size: -; d_call: TRBD1; v_call: TRBV7-2; j_call: TRBJ2-7; cdr3_aa: CASSFMAGQGGYEQYF; cdr3_nt: TGTGCCAGCAGCTTTATGGCCGGACAGGGCGGCTACGAGCAGTACTTC
clone_size: -; d_call: -; v_call: TRBV3-1/TRBV3-2; j_call: TRBJ1-1; cdr3_aa: CASSREGIGAPEAFF; cdr3_nt: TGTGCCAGCAGCCGAGAAGGGATAGGGGCTCCTGAAGCTTTCTTT
clone_size: -; d_call: -; v_call: TRBV4-3; j_call: TRBJ1-4; cdr3_aa: CASSQDSAGFGGNEKLFF; cdr3_nt: TGCGCCAGCAGCCAAGATTCTGCAGGGTTCGGGGGGAATGAAAAACTGTTTTTT
clone_size: few; d_call: -; v_call: TRBV29-1; j_call: TRBJ2-7; cdr3_aa: CSVQRRLFYEQYF; cdr3_nt: TGCAGCGTGCAGAGGAGACTTTTCTACGAGCAGTACTTC
clone_size: -; d_call: TRBD2; v_call: TRBV11-1; j_call: TRBJ2-7; cdr3_aa: CASSLGVGGRYEQYF; cdr3_nt: TGTGCCAGCAGCTTAGGGGTAGGCGGGAGGTACGAGCAGTACTTC
clone_size: -; d_call: TRBD2; v_call: TRBV2; j_call: TRBJ2-7; cdr3_aa: CASNRGGTYEQYF; cdr3_nt: TGTGCCAGCAATCGCGGGGGAACCTACGAGCAGTACTTC
clone_size: -; d_call: TRBD1; v_call: TRBV2; j_call: TRBJ2-3; cdr3_aa: CASKVNGPGTGSDTQYF; cdr3_nt: TGTGCCAGCAAAGTGAATGGGCCCGGGACAGGGAGCGATACGCAGTATTTT
clone_size: -; d_call: -; v_call: TRBV30; j_call: TRBJ2-7; cdr3_aa: CAWSQDGERGYEQYF; cdr3_nt: TGTGCCTGGAGTCAGGACGGCGAACGGGGCTACGAGCAGTACTTC
clone_size: -; d_call: TRBD1; v_call: TRBV7-9; j_call: TRBJ1-1; cdr3_aa: CASSPRQGNTEAFF; cdr3_nt: TGTGCCAGCAGCCCCAGACAGGGTAACACTGAAGCTTTCTTT
clone_size: -; d_call: -; v_call: TRBV6-2/TRBV6-3; j_call: TRBJ2-1; cdr3_aa: CASSYSPASVNEQFF; cdr3_nt: TGTGCCAGCAGTTACTCCCCCGCTAGCGTCAATGAGCAGTTCTTC
clone_size: -; d_call: TRBD2; v_call: TRBV29-1; j_call: TRBJ2-7; cdr3_aa: CSVAGGGSYEQYF; cdr3_nt: TGCAGCGTCGCGGGAGGGGGGTCCTACGAGCAGTACTTC
clone_size: -; d_call: TRBD2; v_call: TRBV28; j_call: TRBJ2-1; cdr3_aa: CASSSTAGGEFF; cdr3_nt: TGTGCCAGCAGTTCCACAGCGGGAGGGGAGTTCTTC
clone_size: -; d_call: -; v_call: TRBV6-5; j_call: TRBJ2-7; cdr3_aa: CASSRSTGTADEQYF; cdr3_nt: TGTGCCAGCAGTCGTTCGACAGGTACCGCCGACGAGCAGTACTTC
clone_size: -; d_call: -; v_call: TRBV25-1; j_call: TRBJ1-5; cdr3_aa: CASSLSTLNQPQHF; cdr3_nt: TGTGCCAGCAGTCTATCAACTTTGAATCAGCCCCAGCATTTT
clone_size: -; d_call: -; v_call: TRBV19; j_call: TRBJ1-1; cdr3_aa: CASSRGGDRSTEAFF; cdr3_nt: TGTGCCAGTAGTCGGGGAGGGGATCGCAGCACTGAAGCTTTCTTT
clone_size: -; d_call: TRBD1; v_call: TRBV28; j_call: TRBJ1-6; cdr3_aa: CASSLAGGYNSPLHF; cdr3_nt: TGTGCCAGCAGTTTAGCAGGGGGCTATAATTCACCCCTCCACTTT
clone_size: -; d_call: -; v_call: TRBV18; j_call: TRBJ2-3; cdr3_aa: CASSPYVGEADTQYF; cdr3_nt: TGTGCCAGCTCACCTTATGTGGGTGAGGCAGATACGCAGTATTTT
clone_size: -; d_call: -; v_call: TRBV6-5; j_call: TRBJ1-3; cdr3_aa: CASSYFGPSGNTIYF; cdr3_nt: TGTGCCAGCAGTTACTTTGGGCCCTCTGGAAACACCATATATTTT
clone_size: -; d_call: -; v_call: TRBV7-2; j_call: TRBJ2-5; cdr3_aa: CASSLVSARPQQETQYF; cdr3_nt: TGTGCCAGCAGCTTAGTGTCCGCCAGACCACAGCAAGAGACCCAGTACTTC
clone_size: -; d_call: TRBD2; v_call: TRBV4-1; j_call: TRBJ2-1; cdr3_aa: CASSQRLAGEYNEQFF; cdr3_nt: TGCGCCAGCAGCCAGAGACTAGCGGGGGAATACAATGAGCAGTTCTTC
clone_size: once; d_call: -; v_call: TRBV3-1/TRBV3-2; j_call: TRBJ2-4; cdr3_aa: CASSQGGGFTKNIQYF; cdr3_nt: TGTGCCAGCAGCCAGGGAGGGGGTTTTACCAAAAACATTCAGTACTTC
clone_size: -; d_call: -; v_call: TRBV6-5; j_call: TRBJ2-5; cdr3_aa: CASSYSGGEVGETQYF; cdr3_nt: TGTGCCAGCAGTTACTCAGGAGGAGAGGTGGGGGAGACCCAGTACTTC
clone_size: once; d_call: TRBD2; v_call: TRBV18; j_call: TRBJ2-1; cdr3_aa: CASSPTSGGDNEQFF; cdr3_nt: TGTGCCAGCTCGCCCACTAGCGGGGGGGACAATGAGCAGTTCTTC
clone_size: -; d_call: -; v_call: TRBV3-1/TRBV3-2; j_call: TRBJ2-7; cdr3_aa: CASRHKEQYF; cdr3_nt: TGTGCCAGCAGGCACAAAGAGCAGTACTTC
clone_size: -; d_call: TRBD2; v_call: TRBV7-2; j_call: TRBJ2-1; cdr3_aa: CASSLSGTSGHNEQFF; cdr3_nt: TGTGCCAGCAGCTTATCGGGGACTAGCGGACATAATGAGCAGTTCTTC
clone_size: -; d_call: -; v_call: TRBV6-5; j_call: TRBJ2-1; cdr3_aa: CASSSGHNEQFF; cdr3_nt: TGTGCCAGCTCCAGCGGCCACAATGAGCAGTTCTTC
clone_size: -; d_call: -; v_call: TRBV19; j_call: TRBJ1-1; cdr3_aa: CASSILINRNTEAFF; cdr3_nt: TGTGCCAGTAGTATATTGATCAACAGGAACACTGAAGCTTTCTTT
clone_size: once; d_call: TRBD1; v_call: TRBV19; j_call: TRBJ1-4; cdr3_aa: CASSTRDSNEKLFF; cdr3_nt: TGTGCCAGTAGTACGCGGGACAGTAACGAAAAACTGTTTTTT
clone_size: few; d_call: -; v_call: TRBV29-1; j_call: TRBJ1-5; cdr3_aa: CSVHKQGRQPQHF; cdr3_nt: TGCAGCGTCCATAAACAGGGAAGGCAGCCCCAGCATTTT
clone_size: -; d_call: -; v_call: TRBV5-1; j_call: TRBJ1-2; cdr3_aa: CASSLGMGLRVGNYGYTF; cdr3_nt: TGCGCCAGCAGCTTGGGAATGGGTTTGCGGGTCGGGAACTATGGCTACACCTTC
clone_size: -; d_call: TRBD1; v_call: TRBV27; j_call: TRBJ1-6; cdr3_aa: CASSPGQGGSPLHF; cdr3_nt: TGTGCCAGCAGTCCTGGACAGGGTGGATCACCCCTCCACTTT
clone_size: -; d_call: -; v_call: TRBV7-9; j_call: TRBJ2-7; cdr3_aa: CASSLRGVSYEQYF; cdr3_nt: TGTGCCAGCAGCCTCAGGGGGGTCTCCTACGAGCAGTACTTC
clone_size: -; d_call: -; v_call: TRBV6-4; j_call: TRBJ1-1; cdr3_aa: CASSDLVNTEAFF; cdr3_nt: TGTGCCAGCAGTGACTTAGTTAACACTGAAGCTTTCTTT
clone_size: -; d_call: -; v_call: TRBV11-1; j_call: TRBJ1-1; cdr3_aa: CASSLEAIRNTEAFF; cdr3_nt: TGTGCCAGCAGCTTAGAAGCGATCCGAAACACTGAAGCTTTCTTT
clone_size: -; d_call: TRBD2; v_call: TRBV5-4; j_call: TRBJ2-1; cdr3_aa: CASSLGGTSGYNEQFF; cdr3_nt: TGTGCCAGCAGCTTGGGGGGGACTAGCGGCTACAATGAGCAGTTCTTC
clone_size: -; d_call: -; v_call: TRBV6-1; j_call: TRBJ2-7; cdr3_aa: CASSDLDRREQYF; cdr3_nt: TGTGCCAGCAGTGACCTCGACAGGCGCGAGCAGTACTTC
clone_size: -; d_call: -; v_call: TRBV4-2; j_call: TRBJ2-5; cdr3_aa: CASSQESGEGTQYF; cdr3_nt: TGTGCCAGCAGCCAAGAGTCGGGTGAGGGGACCCAGTACTTC